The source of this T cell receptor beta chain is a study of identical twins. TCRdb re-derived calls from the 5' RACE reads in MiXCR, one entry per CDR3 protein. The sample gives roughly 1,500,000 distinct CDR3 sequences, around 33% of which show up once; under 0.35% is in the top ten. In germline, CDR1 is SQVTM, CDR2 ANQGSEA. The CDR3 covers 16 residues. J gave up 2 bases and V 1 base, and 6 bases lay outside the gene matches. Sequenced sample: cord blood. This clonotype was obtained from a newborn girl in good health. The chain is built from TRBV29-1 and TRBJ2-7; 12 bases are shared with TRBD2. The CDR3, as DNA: TGCAGCGTTGAAGTAGTGACTAGCGGGAGCACCTACGAGCAGTACTTC. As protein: CSVEVVTSGSTYEQYF.